What follows is one TCR beta chain and its context. What it binds is unknown. Rearranged V-D-J TRB sequences were amplified with a mixed TRB-A/B primer pool. TCRdb reprocessed the multiplex PCR reads via MiXCR and lists one record per CDR3 protein. The table lists thousands of distinct CDR3 sequences, roughly 30% of them singletons. The CDR3 spans 22 residues. The data belong to a study of T cell repertoires in aging, cancer and after chemotherapy. Peripheral blood genomic DNA, not sorted cells or RNA, was the template. Study results and caveats: Loss of evenness, beyond lost richness, contributed to age-related TCR diversity decline in cancer patients. Compared with age-matched healthy donors, untreated hematological or solid cancer patients showed higher blood TCR clonality. These repertoire data do not allow conclusions about immunological memory after chemotherapy. Across the chemotherapy interval, each cancer cohort showed higher median generation probability, suggesting thymic rebound.

Sample: blood. This sequence was found in a human donor in good health. The gene calls are TRBV21-1 and TRBJ2-7; the table gives TRBD1 as D, unverified against the DNA. TRBV21-1 represents a pseudogene. The CDR3 loop reads CASSKGWSCGQWAPKRDDEQYF. CDR3 nucleotide sequence: TGTGCCAGCAGCAAAGGGTGGAGTTGCGGACAGTGGGCCCCAAAGAGGGACGACGAGCAGTACTTC.